Listed below are T cell receptor beta chains from one sample, sequenced in a study of blood T cell repertoires in COVID-19. Profiled with immunoSEQ multiplex PCR; TCRdb holds only in-frame clones, not every one. Here the sample spans 250,000 to 300,000 clones, approximately 91% being singletons. Sequencing was carried out using PBMCs or T cells enriched from blood (not recorded which). Receptors originate from a woman aged 40 to 50 with acute COVID-19. Each CDR3 is given with its conserved first and last residue. The D gene is left open where the match is weak. Where a row states a size, it is once, few, many or the class of an expanded clone; other rows omit it.

abundance: -
j_gene: TRBJ2-1
v_gene: TRBV5-1
d_gene: TRBD1
CDR3aa: CASRLVQGAGEQFF
CDR3nt: TGCGCCAGCCGCCTGGTCCAGGGGGCAGGTGAGCAGTTCTTC

abundance: -
j_gene: TRBJ1-1
v_gene: TRBV5-1
d_gene: -
CDR3aa: CASSPDSLNTEAFF
CDR3nt: TGCGCCAGCAGTCCGGACAGCTTGAACACTGAAGCTTTCTTT

abundance: -
j_gene: TRBJ1-3
v_gene: TRBV6-4
d_gene: -
CDR3aa: CASSIVVGGSGNTIYF
CDR3nt: TGTGCCAGCAGTATCGTCGTCGGTGGCTCTGGAAACACCATATATTTT

abundance: -
j_gene: TRBJ1-6
v_gene: TRBV20-1
d_gene: TRBD1
CDR3aa: CSASDREYSPLHF
CDR3nt: TGCAGTGCCAGTGACAGGGAATATTCACCCCTCCACTTT

abundance: once
j_gene: TRBJ2-7
v_gene: TRBV18
d_gene: -
CDR3aa: CASSPGQIYYEQYF
CDR3nt: TGTGCCAGCTCACCAGGACAGATCTACTACGAGCAGTACTTC

abundance: -
j_gene: TRBJ1-4
v_gene: TRBV7-3
d_gene: -
CDR3aa: CASSLSSGGARSEKLFF
CDR3nt: TGTGCCAGCAGCTTAAGCTCCGGTGGGGCGAGGAGTGAAAAACTGTTTTTT

abundance: -
j_gene: TRBJ1-5
v_gene: TRBV20-1
d_gene: -
CDR3aa: CSASPQGFQPQHF
CDR3nt: TGCAGTGCTAGTCCCCAGGGTTTTCAGCCCCAGCATTTT

abundance: -
j_gene: TRBJ2-3
v_gene: TRBV9
d_gene: TRBD2
CDR3aa: CASSVSPMTLGTSGGAADTQYF
CDR3nt: TGTGCCAGCAGCGTATCCCCTATGACACTCGGGACTAGCGGGGGGGCGGCAGATACGCAGTATTTT

abundance: once
j_gene: TRBJ1-1
v_gene: TRBV24-1
d_gene: -
CDR3aa: CATSQARAIEAFF
CDR3nt: TGTGCCACCAGTCAGGCCAGGGCGATTGAAGCTTTCTTT

abundance: -
j_gene: TRBJ1-2
v_gene: TRBV2
d_gene: TRBD1
CDR3aa: CASSRNQGAVGGYTF
CDR3nt: TGTGCCAGCAGTCGAAATCAGGGGGCTGTCGGGGGCTACACCTTC

abundance: once
j_gene: TRBJ2-5
v_gene: TRBV30
d_gene: -
CDR3aa: CASRRFQETQYF
CDR3nt: TGTGCCTCTCGGAGATTCCAAGAGACCCAGTACTTC

abundance: once
j_gene: TRBJ2-2
v_gene: TRBV9
d_gene: -
CDR3aa: CASSVGLATNTGELFF
CDR3nt: TGTGCCAGCAGCGTAGGTCTAGCGACGAACACCGGGGAGCTGTTTTTT

abundance: once
j_gene: TRBJ1-4
v_gene: TRBV30
d_gene: TRBD1
CDR3aa: CAWNHGQGGEKLFF
CDR3nt: TGTGCCTGGAACCATGGACAGGGGGGGGAAAAACTGTTTTTT

abundance: once
j_gene: TRBJ1-1
v_gene: TRBV29-1
d_gene: TRBD1
CDR3aa: CSTLEGARTEAFF
CDR3nt: TGCAGCACACTTGAGGGGGCGAGGACTGAAGCTTTCTTT

abundance: -
j_gene: TRBJ1-4
v_gene: TRBV19
d_gene: TRBD1
CDR3aa: CASSKSLGGQGERPEKLFF
CDR3nt: TGTGCCAGTAGTAAGTCCCTGGGGGGACAGGGTGAGAGGCCTGAAAAACTGTTTTTT

abundance: -
j_gene: TRBJ1-5
v_gene: TRBV24-1
d_gene: TRBD1
CDR3aa: CATSDTGGNQPQHF
CDR3nt: TGTGCCACCAGTGATACAGGGGGCAATCAGCCCCAGCATTTT

abundance: -
j_gene: TRBJ2-5
v_gene: TRBV9
d_gene: TRBD2
CDR3aa: CASSGLAVQETQYF
CDR3nt: TGTGCCAGCAGCGGACTAGCGGTTCAAGAGACCCAGTACTTC

abundance: -
j_gene: TRBJ2-5
v_gene: TRBV5-4
d_gene: TRBD1
CDR3aa: CASSRTGGIETQYF
CDR3nt: TGTGCCAGCAGCAGAACAGGGGGCATAGAGACCCAGTACTTC

abundance: -
j_gene: TRBJ1-2
v_gene: TRBV7-9
d_gene: -
CDR3aa: CASSLGGDGYTF
CDR3nt: TGTGCCAGCAGCCTCGGCGGAGATGGCTACACCTTC

abundance: -
j_gene: TRBJ1-6
v_gene: TRBV30
d_gene: -
CDR3aa: CAWRVVGGAGNSPLHF
CDR3nt: TGTGCCTGGAGAGTTGTTGGAGGGGCTGGGAATTCACCCCTCCACTTT

abundance: -
j_gene: TRBJ2-7
v_gene: TRBV6-4
d_gene: TRBD1
CDR3aa: CAKHRDRVYEQYF
CDR3nt: TGTGCCAAACACCGGGACAGGGTGTACGAGCAGTACTTC

abundance: once
j_gene: TRBJ1-1
v_gene: TRBV3-1/TRBV3-2
d_gene: TRBD1
CDR3aa: CASSQGAGGGRAFF
CDR3nt: TGTGCCAGCAGCCAGGGAGCAGGGGGCGGGCGAGCTTTCTTT

abundance: -
j_gene: TRBJ2-3
v_gene: TRBV6-6
d_gene: TRBD1
CDR3aa: CASRLTGPSTDTQYF
CDR3nt: TGTGCCAGCAGGCTGACAGGGCCTAGCACAGATACGCAGTATTTT

abundance: -
j_gene: TRBJ2-5
v_gene: TRBV11-3
d_gene: -
CDR3aa: CASSPQGRETQYF
CDR3nt: TGTGCCAGCAGCCCACAGGGACGTGAGACCCAGTACTTC

abundance: -
j_gene: TRBJ1-2
v_gene: TRBV28
d_gene: TRBD1
CDR3aa: CASSDTAGGRGRLYTF
CDR3nt: TGTGCCAGCAGTGACACCGCCGGGGGCAGGGGGCGACTCTACACCTTC

abundance: -
j_gene: TRBJ2-1
v_gene: TRBV18
d_gene: -
CDR3aa: CASSSLVDEQFF
CDR3nt: TGTGCCAGCTCATCACTAGTTGATGAGCAGTTCTTC

abundance: -
j_gene: TRBJ1-2
v_gene: TRBV29-1
d_gene: -
CDR3aa: CSAPLAGRDGYTF
CDR3nt: TGCAGCGCCCCTTTGGCAGGGAGGGATGGCTACACCTTC